These 7 T cell receptor beta chains share one sample of origin, sequenced in a study of CD8+CD57+ T cells in acquired aplastic anemia. Patients who underwent sequencing had shown CD8+CD57+ cell expansion by flow cytometry. Researchers used genomic DNA as the template to profile TCR beta VDJ and CDR3. TCRdb re-analysed the reads in MiXCR, keeping a single row per CDR3 protein. The table includes 300,000 or so distinct CDR3 sequences, about 50% detected once. The sample taken for sequencing was sorted CD4+, CD8+, or CD8+CD57+ T cells (not recorded which) from PBMCs. Every receptor here comes from a human donor with aplastic anemia.

V and J are TRBV11-3 and TRBJ2-2, with 16 bases that match TRBD2. The CDR3 contains 19 residues. Germline CDR1 SGHNT, CDR2 YENEEA. J lost 1 base, V lost 3 bases, and 5 bases had no gene match. CDR3 DNA: TGTGCCAGCAGCTTTGCCGGGACTAGCGGGAGGGGGAACACCGGGGAGCTGTTTTTT. This encodes CASSFAGTSGRGNTGELFF.

This sequence joins TRBV29-1 and TRBJ1-1, with unresolved D. The CDR3 runs to 11 residues. Per germline, CDR1 SQVTM and CDR2 ANQGSEA. Trimming removed 4 bases from V and 3 bases from J, with 6 bases in between. In DNA form, the CDR3 reads TGCAGCGTTGGTGCTGACACTGAAGCTTTCTTT. This gives the protein CSVGADTEAFF.

This sequence joins TRBV4-1 and TRBJ1-6; D not resolved. Germline CDR1 MGHRA, CDR2 YSYEKL. The germline V and J ends were trimmed by 0 bases and 10 bases, with 7 bases remaining between them. The CDR3 has 13 amino acids. CDR3 protein: CASSQDPPSPLHF. The CDR3 DNA is TGCGCCAGCAGCCAAGATCCCCCCTCACCCCTCCACTTT.

This clonotype was counted many times. The chain is built from TRBV18 and TRBJ1-1; D is uncertain. CDR3 size: 13 residues. V lost 0 bases to trimming and J lost 8 bases, with 10 bases between them. In germline, CDR1 is KGHSH, CDR2 LQKENI. CDR3 in amino acids: CASSPPNLREAFF. CDR3 sequence (DNA): TGTGCCAGCTCACCACCGAATCTCAGGGAAGCTTTCTTT.

This clonotype was recorded a few times. The genes are TRBV5-4 and TRBJ2-7; the D gene is possibly TRBD1 (6 bases). Germline loops: CDR1 SGHNT, CDR2 YYREEE (reference sequence). The CDR3 sequence is 13 residues long. The V end was cut by 0 bases, the J end by 3 bases, with 7 bases between. The CDR3 nucleotides are TGTGCCAGCAGCTTGGACAGGGTCTACGAGCAGTACTTC. Translating gives CASSLDRVYEQYF.

The chain links TRBV29-1 to TRBJ2-7; 10 positions agree with TRBD1. The J call may not be correct, given that the DNA end is closer to TRBJ2-1. The CDR3 is 15 residues long. Germline V gene sequence: CDR1 SQVTM, CDR2 ANQGSEA. The CDR3 nucleotides are TGCAGCGTTTTCCCCTCCGACAGGGGGCCAAATGAGCAGTTCTTC. It is translated as CSVFPSDRGPNEQFF.

The sample holds one count of this clonotype. The J gene is TRBJ2-2, the V gene TRBV5-1, with D unresolved. This CDR3 has 15 amino acids. Trimming left V 0 bases short and J 0 bases short, with 6 bases between. Per the germline V gene, CDR1 is SGHRS and CDR2 is YFSETQ. CDR3 in DNA: TGCGCCAGCAGCTTGGGTGCAGCGAACACCGGGGAGCTGTTTTTT. As protein: CASSLGAANTGELFF.